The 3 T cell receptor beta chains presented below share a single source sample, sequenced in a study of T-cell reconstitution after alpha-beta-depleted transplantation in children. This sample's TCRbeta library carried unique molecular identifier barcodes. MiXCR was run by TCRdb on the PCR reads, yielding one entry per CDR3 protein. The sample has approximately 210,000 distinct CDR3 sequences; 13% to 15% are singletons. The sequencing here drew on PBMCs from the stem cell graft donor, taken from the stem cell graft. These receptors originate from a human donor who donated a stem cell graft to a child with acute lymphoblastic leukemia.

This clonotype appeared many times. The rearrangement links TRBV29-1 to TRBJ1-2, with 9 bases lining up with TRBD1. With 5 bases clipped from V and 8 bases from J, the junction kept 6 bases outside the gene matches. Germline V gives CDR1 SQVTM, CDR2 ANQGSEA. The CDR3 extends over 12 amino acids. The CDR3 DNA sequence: TGCAGCGTTAAGGACAGGGGAGGCGGCTACACCTTC. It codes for CSVKDRGGGYTF.

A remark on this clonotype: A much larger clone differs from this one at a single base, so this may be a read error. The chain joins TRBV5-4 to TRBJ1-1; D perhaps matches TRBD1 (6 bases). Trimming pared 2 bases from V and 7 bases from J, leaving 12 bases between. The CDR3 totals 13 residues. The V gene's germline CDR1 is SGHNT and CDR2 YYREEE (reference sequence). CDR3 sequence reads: CASSFTGTSEAFF. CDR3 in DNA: TGTGCCAGCAGCTTTACAGGGACCAGTGAAGCTTTCTTT.

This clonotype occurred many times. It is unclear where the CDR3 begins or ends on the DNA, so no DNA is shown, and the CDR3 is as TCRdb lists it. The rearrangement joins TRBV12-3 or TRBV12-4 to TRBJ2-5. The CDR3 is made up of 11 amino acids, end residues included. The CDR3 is CASSFLETQYF.